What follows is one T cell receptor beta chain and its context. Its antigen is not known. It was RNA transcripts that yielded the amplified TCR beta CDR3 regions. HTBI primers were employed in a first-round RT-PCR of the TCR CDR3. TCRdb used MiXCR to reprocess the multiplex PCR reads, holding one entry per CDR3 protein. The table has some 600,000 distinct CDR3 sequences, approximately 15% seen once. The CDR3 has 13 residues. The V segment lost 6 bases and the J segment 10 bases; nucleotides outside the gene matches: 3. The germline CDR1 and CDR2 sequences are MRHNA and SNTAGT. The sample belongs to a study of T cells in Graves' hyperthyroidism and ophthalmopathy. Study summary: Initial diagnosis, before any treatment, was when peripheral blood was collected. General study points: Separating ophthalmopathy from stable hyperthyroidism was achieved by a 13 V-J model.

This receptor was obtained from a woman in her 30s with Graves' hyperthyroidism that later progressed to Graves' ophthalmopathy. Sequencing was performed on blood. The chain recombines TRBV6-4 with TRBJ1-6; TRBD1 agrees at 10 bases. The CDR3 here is CASRDRGGSPLHF. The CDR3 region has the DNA TGTGCCAGCAGGGACAGGGGGGGATCACCCCTCCACTTT.